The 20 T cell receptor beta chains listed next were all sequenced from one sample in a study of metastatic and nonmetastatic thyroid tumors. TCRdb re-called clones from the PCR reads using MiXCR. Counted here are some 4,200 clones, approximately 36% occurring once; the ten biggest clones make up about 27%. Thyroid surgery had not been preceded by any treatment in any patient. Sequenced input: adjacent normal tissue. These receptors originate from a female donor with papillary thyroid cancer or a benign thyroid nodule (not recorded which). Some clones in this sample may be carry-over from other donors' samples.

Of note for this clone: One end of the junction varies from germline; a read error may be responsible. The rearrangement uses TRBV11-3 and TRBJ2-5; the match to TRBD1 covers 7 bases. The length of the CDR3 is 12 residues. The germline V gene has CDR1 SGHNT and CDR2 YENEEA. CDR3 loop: CASSLDRQGPNF. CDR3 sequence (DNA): TGTGCCAGCAGCTTAGACAGACAGGGACCGAACTTC.

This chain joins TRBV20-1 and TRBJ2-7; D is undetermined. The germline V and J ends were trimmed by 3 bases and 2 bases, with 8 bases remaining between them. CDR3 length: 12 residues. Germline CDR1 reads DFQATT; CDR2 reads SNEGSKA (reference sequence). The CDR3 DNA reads TGCAGTGCTAGGACGGTCGCCTACGAGCAGTACTTC. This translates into CSARTVAYEQYF.

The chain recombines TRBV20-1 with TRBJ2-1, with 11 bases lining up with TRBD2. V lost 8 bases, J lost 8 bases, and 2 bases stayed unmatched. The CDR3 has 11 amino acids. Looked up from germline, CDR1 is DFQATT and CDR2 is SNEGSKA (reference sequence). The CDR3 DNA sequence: TGCAGTAGGACTAGCGGGTATGAGCAGTTCTTC. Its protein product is CSRTSGYEQFF.

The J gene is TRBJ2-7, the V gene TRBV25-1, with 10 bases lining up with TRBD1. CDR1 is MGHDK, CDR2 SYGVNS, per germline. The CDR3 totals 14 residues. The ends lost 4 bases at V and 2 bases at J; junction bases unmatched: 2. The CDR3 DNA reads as TGTGCCAGCAGTGCGGACAGGGGGGCCTACGAGCAGTACTTC. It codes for CASSADRGAYEQYF.

CDR3 in amino acids: CSVGGQTGNYQETQYF. The DNA for the CDR3 is TGCAGCGTTGGGGGGCAGACAGGGAACTACCAAGAGACCCAGTACTTC. The chain recombines TRBV29-1 with TRBJ2-5; 7 bases agree with TRBD1. This CDR3 contains 16 residues. V was clipped by 4 bases and J by 0 bases; unmatched bases: 11. Germline-derived CDR1 and CDR2 are SQVTM and ANQGSEA.

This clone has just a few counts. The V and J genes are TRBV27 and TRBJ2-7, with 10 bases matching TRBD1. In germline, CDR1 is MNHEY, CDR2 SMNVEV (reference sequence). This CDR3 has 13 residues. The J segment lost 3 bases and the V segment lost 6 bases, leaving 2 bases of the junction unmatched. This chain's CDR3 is CASRWTGGYEQYF. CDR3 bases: TGTGCCAGCAGATGGACAGGGGGCTACGAGCAGTACTTC.

The CDR3 protein is CAISESRGGDPVNYGYTF. In nucleotides, the CDR3 is TGTGCCATCAGTGAGTCTCGGGGCGGGGACCCAGTTAACTATGGCTACACCTTC. This sequence joins TRBV10-3 and TRBJ1-2; D possibly corresponds to TRBD1 (5 bases). The CDR3 is 18 amino acids. Trimming pared 0 bases from V and 1 base from J, leaving 18 bases between. Germline assignment: CDR1 ENHRY and CDR2 SYGVKD.

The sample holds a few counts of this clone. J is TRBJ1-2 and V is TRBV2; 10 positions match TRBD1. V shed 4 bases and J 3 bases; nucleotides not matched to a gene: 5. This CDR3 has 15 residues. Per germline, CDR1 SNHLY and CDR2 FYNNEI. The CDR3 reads CASSGQGAGYYGYTF. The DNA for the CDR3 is TGTGCCAGCAGTGGACAGGGGGCTGGGTACTATGGCTACACCTTC.

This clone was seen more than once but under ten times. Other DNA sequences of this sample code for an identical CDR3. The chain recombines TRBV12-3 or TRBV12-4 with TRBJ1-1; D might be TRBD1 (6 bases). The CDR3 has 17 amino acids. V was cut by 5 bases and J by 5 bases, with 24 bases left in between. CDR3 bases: TGTGCCAGCAGTCCGACAGGTGGCGCGGTCGGTGGGACTGAAGCTTTCTTT. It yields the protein CASSPTGGAVGGTEAFF.

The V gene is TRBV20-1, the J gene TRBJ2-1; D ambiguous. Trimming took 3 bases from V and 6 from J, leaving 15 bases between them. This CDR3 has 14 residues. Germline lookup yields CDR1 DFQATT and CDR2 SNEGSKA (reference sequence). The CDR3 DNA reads TGCAGTGCTAGTTCATACGAGCTGAGCAATGAGCAGTTCTTC. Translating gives CSASSYELSNEQFF.

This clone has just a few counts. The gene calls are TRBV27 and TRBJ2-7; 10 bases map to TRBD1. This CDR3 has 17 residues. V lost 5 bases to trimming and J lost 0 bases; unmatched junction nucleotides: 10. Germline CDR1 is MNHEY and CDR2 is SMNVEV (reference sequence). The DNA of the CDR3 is TGTGCCAGCAGTGCGGGGTCTGGGACAGGGGACTCCTACGAGCAGTACTTC. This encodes CASSAGSGTGDSYEQYF.

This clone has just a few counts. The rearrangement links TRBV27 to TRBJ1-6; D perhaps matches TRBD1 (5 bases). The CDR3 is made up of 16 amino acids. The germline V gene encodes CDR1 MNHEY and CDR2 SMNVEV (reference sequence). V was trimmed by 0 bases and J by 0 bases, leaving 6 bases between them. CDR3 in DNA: TGTGCCAGCAGTTTATCGGGGGGCTCCTATAATTCACCCCTCCACTTT. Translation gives CASSLSGGSYNSPLHF.

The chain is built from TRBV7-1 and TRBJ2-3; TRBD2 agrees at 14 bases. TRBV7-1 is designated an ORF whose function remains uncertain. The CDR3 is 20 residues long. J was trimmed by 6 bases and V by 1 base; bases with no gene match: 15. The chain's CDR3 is CASSSEGDPGLAGVADTQYF. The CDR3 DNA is TGTGCCAGCAGCTCAGAAGGAGACCCGGGACTAGCGGGAGTAGCGGATACGCAGTATTTT.

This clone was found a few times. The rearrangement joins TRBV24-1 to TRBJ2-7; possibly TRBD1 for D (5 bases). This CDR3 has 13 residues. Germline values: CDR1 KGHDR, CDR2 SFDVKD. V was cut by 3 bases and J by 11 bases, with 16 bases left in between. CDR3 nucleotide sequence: TGTGCCACCAGTGATCAAGCAGGGATAAAAGAGTACTTC. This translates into CATSDQAGIKEYF.

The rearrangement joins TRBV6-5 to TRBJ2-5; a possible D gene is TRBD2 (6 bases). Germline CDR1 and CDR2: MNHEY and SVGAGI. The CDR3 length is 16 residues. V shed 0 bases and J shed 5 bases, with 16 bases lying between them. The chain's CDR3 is CASSYSGGSVGETQYF. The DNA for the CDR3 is TGTGCCAGCAGTTACTCGGGGGGATCGGTAGGGGAGACCCAGTACTTC.

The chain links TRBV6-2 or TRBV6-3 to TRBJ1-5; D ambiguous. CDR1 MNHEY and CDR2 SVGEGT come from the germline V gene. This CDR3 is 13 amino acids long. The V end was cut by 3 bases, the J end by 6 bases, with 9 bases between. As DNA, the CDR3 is TGTGCCAGCAGTTATACGGATCCTCAGCCCCAGCATTTT. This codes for CASSYTDPQPQHF.

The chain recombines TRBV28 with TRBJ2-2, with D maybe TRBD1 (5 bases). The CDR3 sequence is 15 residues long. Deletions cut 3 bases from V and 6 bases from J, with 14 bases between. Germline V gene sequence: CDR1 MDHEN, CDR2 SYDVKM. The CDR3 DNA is TGTGCCAGCAGTTTTGCCCAGGGATGGGCCGGGGAGCTGTTTTTT. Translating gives CASSFAQGWAGELFF.

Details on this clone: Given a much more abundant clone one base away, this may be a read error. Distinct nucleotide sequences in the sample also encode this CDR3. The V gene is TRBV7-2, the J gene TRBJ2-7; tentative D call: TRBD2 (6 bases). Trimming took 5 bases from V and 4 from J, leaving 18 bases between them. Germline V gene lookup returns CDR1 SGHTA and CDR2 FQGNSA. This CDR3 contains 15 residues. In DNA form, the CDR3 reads TGTGCCAGCAGCCTGCGTAGCGGAGCCCTTTACGAGCAGTACTTC. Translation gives CASSLRSGALYEQYF.

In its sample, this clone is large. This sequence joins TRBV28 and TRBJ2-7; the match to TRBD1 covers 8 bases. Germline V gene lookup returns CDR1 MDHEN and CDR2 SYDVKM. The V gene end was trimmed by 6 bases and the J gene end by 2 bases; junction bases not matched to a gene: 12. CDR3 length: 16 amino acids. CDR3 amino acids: CASSPWTGPGAYEQYF. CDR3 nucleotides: TGTGCCAGCAGCCCTTGGACAGGGCCAGGTGCCTACGAGCAGTACTTC.

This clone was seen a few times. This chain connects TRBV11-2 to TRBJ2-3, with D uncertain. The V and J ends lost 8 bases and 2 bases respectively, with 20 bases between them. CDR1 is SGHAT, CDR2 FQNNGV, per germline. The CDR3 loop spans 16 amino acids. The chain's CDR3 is CASGIGGGTYTDTQYF. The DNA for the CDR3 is TGTGCCAGCGGCATTGGTGGCGGAACATACACAGATACGCAGTATTTT.